These T cell receptor beta chains were read from a single sample in a study of T cells in Graves' hyperthyroidism and ophthalmopathy. TCRdb recomputed calls from the multiplex PCR reads with MiXCR, one row per CDR3 protein. The profile shows 450,000 to 600,000 distinct CDR3 sequences, approximately 20% of them singletons. Material for sequencing was blood. All receptors derive from a man in his forties with Graves' ophthalmopathy. CDR3s include the opening cysteine and the closing phenylalanine or tryptophan. Each record gives: D gene, V gene, clone size, J gene, CDR3 DNA, CDR3 protein. A D gene is named only where the DNA matches it firmly. Size tells how often a clone was seen (once, few, many) or the class of an expanded clone, and some rows leave it out.

-	TRBV7-3	many	TRBJ2-5	TGTGCCAGCAGCTTCTCGATATACAAACAGCGCGAACAAGAGACCCAGTACTTC	CASSFSIYKQREQETQYF
-	TRBV7-9	many	TRBJ1-1	TGTGCCAGCACCGAAGGGGCGGGGGTGAACACTGAAGCTTTCTTT	CASTEGAGVNTEAFF
-	TRBV11-1	few	TRBJ2-7	TGTGCCAGCAGCGCGGACAGATACTCCTACGAGCAGTACTTC	CASSADRYSYEQYF
-	TRBV11-2	many	TRBJ2-7	TGTGCCAGCAGCTTATTCCGGTACGAGCAGTACTTC	CASSLFRYEQYF
-	TRBV5-1	few	TRBJ1-2	TGCGCCAGCAGCTTGACACAGGCGGGCTATGGCTACACCTTC	CASSLTQAGYGYTF
-	TRBV10-3	few	TRBJ2-7	TGTGCCACCGAAGGCAGCGTTCAGTACGAGCAGTACTTC	CATEGSVQYEQYF
TRBD1	TRBV20-1	-	TRBJ1-6	TGCAGTGCTAGAACAGGGGGCTCAGATAATTCACCCCTCCACTTT	CSARTGGSDNSPLHF
-	TRBV18	many	TRBJ2-7	TGTGCCAGCTCACCACAGGAGGGATCCTACGAGCAGTACTTC	CASSPQEGSYEQYF
-	TRBV11-1	few	TRBJ2-5	TGTGCCAGCAGCTTAGAGGACACAGAGACCCCGTACTTC	CASSLEDTETPYF
-	TRBV7-2	-	TRBJ2-1	TGTGCCAGCAGCTTAATGTGGCGGGCCCCCTACAATGAGCAGTTCTTC	CASSLMWRAPYNEQFF
-	TRBV7-2	few	TRBJ2-7	TGTGCCAGCAGCCCGCAGGACACTTCCTACGAGCAGTACTTC	CASSPQDTSYEQYF
-	TRBV27	-	TRBJ2-1	TGTACCAGCAGTTTATCGACCTCTGGGGCGCAGTTCTTC	CTSSLSTSGAQFF
-	TRBV5-6	-	TRBJ1-2	TGTGCCAGCAGCCCGGAGGGGCGGAACTATGGCTACACCTTC	CASSPEGRNYGYTF
-	TRBV9	-	TRBJ1-1	TGTGCCAGCAGCGTAGGAGGGGCGGGCACTGAAGCTTTCTTT	CASSVGGAGTEAFF
TRBD2	TRBV9	-	TRBJ2-7	TGTGCCAGCAGCGTAGGACTAGCGGGAGGAACCTCCTACGAGCAGTACTTC	CASSVGLAGGTSYEQYF
-	TRBV6-2/TRBV6-3	few	TRBJ2-5	TGTGCCAGCAGTTACTCGTCTTCGAGAGTCTTTTCCCGAAGGGAGACCCAGTACTTC	CASSYSSSRVFSRRETQYF
-	TRBV2	many	TRBJ1-5	TGTGCCAGCAGTGATGCCACGTATAGCAATCAGCCCCAGCATTTT	CASSDATYSNQPQHF
TRBD1	TRBV6-1	-	TRBJ2-7	TGTGCCAGCAGTAAGCGGGACAGGGGCTACGAGCAGTACTTC	CASSKRDRGYEQYF
-	TRBV20-1	-	TRBJ2-7	TGCAGTGCTAGTGGGGCCCCGGGCGCCGACGAGCAGTACTTC	CSASGAPGADEQYF
-	TRBV30	-	TRBJ2-1	TGTGCCTGGAGTCCCCTAGCGTCCTACAATGAGCAGTTCTTC	CAWSPLASYNEQFF
-	TRBV9	-	TRBJ2-3	TGTGCCAGCAGCGTAGTGGCGGGGGCCCCCCCGGGAACGCAGTATTTT	CASSVVAGAPPGTQYF
TRBD2	TRBV9	-	TRBJ2-2	TGTGCCAGCAGCGCAACTAGCGGGGGGGCCGGGGAGCTGTTTTTT	CASSATSGGAGELFF
-	TRBV12-3/TRBV12-4	few	TRBJ2-7	TGTGCCAGCAGTTTAACGGGGGTAGTCTCCTACGAGCAGTACTTC	CASSLTGVVSYEQYF
-	TRBV7-9	many	TRBJ2-3	TGTGCCAGCAGCTTAGCCCAGAGCACAGATACGCAGTATTTT	CASSLAQSTDTQYF
TRBD2	TRBV6-2/TRBV6-3	many	TRBJ2-3	TGTGCCAGCAGTCTACTAGCGGAAAGCACAGATACGCAGTATTTT	CASSLLAESTDTQYF
TRBD1	TRBV20-1	few	TRBJ2-7	TGCAGTGCTAGAGATCTTGGAACAGGGGGATTCTACGAGCAGTACTTC	CSARDLGTGGFYEQYF
TRBD1	TRBV9	-	TRBJ1-2	TGTGCCAGCAGCGTAGTAGAGACAGGGTATGGCTACACCTTC	CASSVVETGYGYTF
-	TRBV10-3	few	TRBJ2-3	TGTGCCATTAAAGAGAGGGGTACAGATACGCAGTATTTT	CAIKERGTDTQYF
TRBD1	TRBV15	many	TRBJ2-1	TGTGCCACCAGCCCGCCCGGCAGGGGGCAGGGTGAGCAGTTCTTC	CATSPPGRGQGEQFF
-	TRBV7-9	-	TRBJ2-3	TGTGCCAGCGTGTCAGACCTCACAGATACGCAGTATTTT	CASVSDLTDTQYF
TRBD1	TRBV27	-	TRBJ2-7	TGTGCCAGCAGTCGGACAGGGCCTTTCAACGAGCAGTACTTC	CASSRTGPFNEQYF
-	TRBV4-1	few	TRBJ2-5	TGCGCCAGCAGCTCAACCACGGATCGGGAGACCCAGTACTTC	CASSSTTDRETQYF
-	TRBV2	few	TRBJ1-3	TGTGCCAGCAGTTCAGGGGAAGGAAACACCATATATTTT	CASSSGEGNTIYF
TRBD2	TRBV6-2/TRBV6-3	-	TRBJ2-1	TGTGCCAGCAAAATGAGGTTTAGCGGGCCCCTATCCTACAATGAGCAGTTCTTC	CASKMRFSGPLSYNEQFF
-	TRBV6-5	-	TRBJ2-3	TGTGCCAGCAGGAGGTTAGAAACAGATACGCAGTATTTT	CASRRLETDTQYF
TRBD2	TRBV28	many	TRBJ2-1	TGTGCCAGCACCTATAGCGGAGGCCTCACTCGGGAGGATGAGCAGTTCTTC	CASTYSGGLTREDEQFF